This T cell receptor beta chain is from a study of Tregs in tolerant kidney transplant recipients. The wider study: After 6 days with irradiated graft donor PBMCs, CFSE-labeled recipient PBMCs were FACS-sorted.

Comment on this clone: Antigen: not known.

The germline V and J ends were trimmed by 8 bases and 5 bases, with 13 bases remaining between them. This CDR3 is built from 12 residues. Germline CDR1 SNHLY, CDR2 FYNNEI. The method was immunoSEQ multiplex PCR; TCRdb's version includes in-frame clones alone and lacks a portion of them. This table holds some 4,000 clones, 45% to 70% found once. Study results and caveats: Expanding Tregs on activated donor B cells appeared to best identify donor-specific TCRbeta clones. Few patients were studied, so findings need validation in larger groups. Biological reproducibility was not directly addressed, but technical replication error appeared minimal.

This receptor was obtained from a human donor in good health. The rearrangement joins TRBV2 to TRBJ2-7; no clear D. Sequenced input: CD8+ T cells from blood cultured with allogeneic cells. In nucleotides, the CDR3 is TGTGCCAGCTCCCTAGTTGTCGACGAGCAGTACTTC. Protein: CASSLVVDEQYF.